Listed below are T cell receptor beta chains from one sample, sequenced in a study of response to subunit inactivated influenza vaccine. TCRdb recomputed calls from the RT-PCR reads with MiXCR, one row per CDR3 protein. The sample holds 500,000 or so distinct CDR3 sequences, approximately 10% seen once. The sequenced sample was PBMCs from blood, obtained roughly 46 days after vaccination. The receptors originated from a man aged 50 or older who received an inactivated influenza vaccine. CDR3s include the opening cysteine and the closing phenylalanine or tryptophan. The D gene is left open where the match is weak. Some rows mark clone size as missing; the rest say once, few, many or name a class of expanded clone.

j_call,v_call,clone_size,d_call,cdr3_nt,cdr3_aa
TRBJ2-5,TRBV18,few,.,TGTGCCAGCTCGCTCTGGACAGCCCAAGAGACCCAGTACTTC,CASSLWTAQETQYF
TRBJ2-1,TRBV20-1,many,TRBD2,TGCAGTGCTAGAGATTTAAAGCGGGAGCTAAGCAATGAGCAGTTCTTC,CSARDLKRELSNEQFF
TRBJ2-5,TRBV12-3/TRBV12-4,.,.,TGTGCCAGCAGTTTAAGGGTCCAGACCCAGTACTTC,CASSLRVQTQYF
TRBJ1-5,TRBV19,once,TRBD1,TGTGCCACTACTGGAGGACAGGGGGTTAGCAATCAGCCCCAGCATTTT,CATTGGQGVSNQPQHF
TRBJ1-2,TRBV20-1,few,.,TGCAGTGCTAGAGATCCAGGGAAAGATGGCTACACCTTC,CSARDPGKDGYTF
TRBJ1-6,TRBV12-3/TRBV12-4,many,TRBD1,TGTGCCAGCAAACAGGGGCCTATCTATAATTCACCCCTCCACTTT,CASKQGPIYNSPLHF
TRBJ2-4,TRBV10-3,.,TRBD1,TGTGCCATCAGTGAGTTGGGGACAGGCGGCCAGTACTTC,CAISELGTGGQYF
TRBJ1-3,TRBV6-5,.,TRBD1,TGTGCCAGCAGTTACGCTACAGGGGCTGGAAACACCATATATTTT,CASSYATGAGNTIYF
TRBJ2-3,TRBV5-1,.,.,TGCGCCAGCAGCTTGCCCCCTGGTGATACGCAGTATTTT,CASSLPPGDTQYF
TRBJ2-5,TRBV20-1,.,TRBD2,TGCAGTGCTTGGAGCGGGAGGGCGGCAGAGACCCAGTACTTC,CSAWSGRAAETQYF
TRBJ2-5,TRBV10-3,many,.,TGTGCCATCACCGGGACACCCCAAGAGACCCAGTACTTC,CAITGTPQETQYF
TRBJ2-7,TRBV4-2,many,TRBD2,TGTGCCAGCAGCCAAGATCTAGTAGCGGGACCCCACGAGCAGTACTTC,CASSQDLVAGPHEQYF
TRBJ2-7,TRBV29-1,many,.,TGCAGCGTCCGAGGACCTTACGAGCAGTACTTC,CSVRGPYEQYF
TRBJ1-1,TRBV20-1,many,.,TGCAGTGCTATCCCAGGCGCTGAAGCTTTCTTT,CSAIPGAEAFF
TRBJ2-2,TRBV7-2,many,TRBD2,TGTGCCAGCAGCTTAGCTAGCGGGAGGTATAACACCGGGGAGCTGTTTTTT,CASSLASGRYNTGELFF
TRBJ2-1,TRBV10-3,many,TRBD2,TGTGCCATCAGTTCCGGGGGGAGCTCCTACAATGAGCAGTTCTTC,CAISSGGSSYNEQFF
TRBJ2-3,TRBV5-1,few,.,TGCGCCAGCAGCTTGGAGTGGGCAGATACGCAGTATTTT,CASSLEWADTQYF
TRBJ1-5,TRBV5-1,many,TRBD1,TGCGCCAGCAGCTCTGACAGGGATCAGCCCCAGCATTTT,CASSSDRDQPQHF
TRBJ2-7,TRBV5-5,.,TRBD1,TGTGCCAGCAGCGGTCCGGGACAGGAGGTCTCCTACGAGCAGTACTTC,CASSGPGQEVSYEQYF
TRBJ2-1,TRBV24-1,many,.,TGTGCCACCAGTGATCGACGCCCAACTCAGGGGAATGAGCAGTTCTTC,CATSDRRPTQGNEQFF
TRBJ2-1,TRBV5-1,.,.,TGCGCCAGCAGCTTGGGGGGGGCCAACGGATATGAGCAGTTCTTC,CASSLGGANGYEQFF
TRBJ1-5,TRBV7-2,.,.,TGTGCCAGCAGCTTAGCGCGGGATCAGCCCCAGCATTTT,CASSLARDQPQHF
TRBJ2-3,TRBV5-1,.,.,TGCGCCAGCTCGACTGGACTGTACGTGGGCGCAGATACGCAGTATTTT,CASSTGLYVGADTQYF
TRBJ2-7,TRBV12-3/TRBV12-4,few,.,TGTGCCAGCAGTTACCGCGGGATCTACGAGCAGTACTTC,CASSYRGIYEQYF
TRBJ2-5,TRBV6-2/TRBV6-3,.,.,TGTGCCAGCAGTTACTCGATGGACCAAGAGACCCAGTACTTC,CASSYSMDQETQYF
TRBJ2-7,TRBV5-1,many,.,TGCGCCAGCAGAGGTGGGCCACTCGAGCAGTACTTC,CASRGGPLEQYF
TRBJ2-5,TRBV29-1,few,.,TGCAGCGTTGACCGGGATCGACTCCTCGGGACCCAGTACTTC,CSVDRDRLLGTQYF
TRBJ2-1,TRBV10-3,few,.,TGTGCCATCAGCTCCCAGAACAATGAGCAGTTCTTC,CAISSQNNEQFF
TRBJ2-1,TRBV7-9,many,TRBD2,TGTGCCAGCATCCTAGCGGGAGGGCCTTGGGACAATGAGCAGTTCTTC,CASILAGGPWDNEQFF
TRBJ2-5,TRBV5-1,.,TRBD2,TGCGCCAGCAGCTTGGAATTCGTAGCGGGAGGGCCGGAGACCCAGTACTTC,CASSLEFVAGGPETQYF
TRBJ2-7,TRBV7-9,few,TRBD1,TGTGCCAGCAGACAGGGGGCTAAGGACGAGCAGTACTTC,CASRQGAKDEQYF
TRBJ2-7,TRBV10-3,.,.,TGTGCCATCAGTGAGCCGGCTTCAAACGAGCAGTACTTC,CAISEPASNEQYF
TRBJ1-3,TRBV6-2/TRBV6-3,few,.,TGTGCCAGCAGTTACTTCGCCTCTGGAAACACCATATATTTT,CASSYFASGNTIYF
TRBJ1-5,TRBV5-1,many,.,TGCGCCAGCAGCCCGGGACAAGCCAATCAGCCCCAGCATTTT,CASSPGQANQPQHF
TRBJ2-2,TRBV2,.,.,TGTGCCAGCATACTGGGAAATACGAACACCGGGGAGCTGTTTTTT,CASILGNTNTGELFF
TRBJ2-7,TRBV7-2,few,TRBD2,TGTGCCAGCAGCTTAGTAGCCCTAGCGGCCTCCTACGAGCAGTACTTC,CASSLVALAASYEQYF
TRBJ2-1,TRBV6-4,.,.,TGTGCCAGCAGTGACTCGACAGGTATCCCCCACAATGAGCAGTTCTTC,CASSDSTGIPHNEQFF
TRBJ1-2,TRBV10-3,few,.,TGTGCCATCAGTGAGTCGGGGAGCCAGTCTACTTATGGCTACACCTTC,CAISESGSQSTYGYTF
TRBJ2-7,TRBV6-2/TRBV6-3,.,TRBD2,TGTGCCAGCAGTTACTCGGTCGGGAGGGTCCCCGAGCAGTACTTC,CASSYSVGRVPEQYF
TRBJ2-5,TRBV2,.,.,TGTGCCAGTGGGGGCAGCGCGTTGGAGACCCAGTACTTC,CASGGSALETQYF
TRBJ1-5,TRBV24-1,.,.,TGTGCCACCAGTGACATCCTTGGGGAGAACCAGCATTTT,CATSDILGENQHF
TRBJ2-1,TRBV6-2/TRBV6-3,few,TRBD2,TGTGCCAGCACCGACTTCGCGGGGGTTTACAATGAGCAGTTCTTC,CASTDFAGVYNEQFF
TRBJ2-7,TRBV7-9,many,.,TGTGCCAGCAGCTCTGGACAGTCTTCCTACGAGCAGTACTTC,CASSSGQSSYEQYF
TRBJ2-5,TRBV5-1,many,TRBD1,TGCGCCAGCAGCTTGTGGACAGGGGGAGAGACCCAGTACTTC,CASSLWTGGETQYF
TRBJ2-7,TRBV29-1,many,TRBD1,TGCAGCGTCTGGGACAGGGACGAGCAGTACTTC,CSVWDRDEQYF
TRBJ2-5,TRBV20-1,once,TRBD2,TGCAGTGCTACCCGAGGGAGCGGGGGCCAAGAGACCCAGTACTTC,CSATRGSGGQETQYF
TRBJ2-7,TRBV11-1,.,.,TGTGCCAGCAGCTTAGTGCGGGGCCTTCCCTACGAGCAGTACTTC,CASSLVRGLPYEQYF
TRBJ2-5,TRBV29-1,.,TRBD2,TGCAGCGCCAGCTGGGGTAGCGGGGAGACCCAGTACTTC,CSASWGSGETQYF
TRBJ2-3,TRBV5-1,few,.,TGCGCCAGCAGCTTGGACGGGGGCGCTACGCAGTATTTT,CASSLDGGATQYF
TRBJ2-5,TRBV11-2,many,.,TGTGCCAGCAGCTTAGGACCAGGGCTGCAAGAGACCCAGTACTTC,CASSLGPGLQETQYF
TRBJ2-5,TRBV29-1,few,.,TGCAGCGTTGTAGGTGGGGCAGTCCAAGAGACCCAGTACTTC,CSVVGGAVQETQYF
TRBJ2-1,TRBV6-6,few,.,TGTGCCAGCAGTGCTCAGGGATCCGGTGAGCAGTTCTTC,CASSAQGSGEQFF
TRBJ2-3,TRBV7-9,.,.,TGTGCCAGCAGCTATCATCCAGATACGCAGTATTTT,CASSYHPDTQYF
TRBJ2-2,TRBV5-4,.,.,TGTGCCAGCAGACTGCAGGGCTGGGACGGGGAGCTGTTTTTT,CASRLQGWDGELFF
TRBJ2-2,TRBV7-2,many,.,TGTGCCAGCAGTTATGTCCGGGGGGAGCTGTTTTTT,CASSYVRGELFF
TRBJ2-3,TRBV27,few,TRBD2,TGTGCCAGCAGGAACCTAGCGGCGGGCACAGATACGCAGTATTTT,CASRNLAAGTDTQYF
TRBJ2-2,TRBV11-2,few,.,TGTGCCAGCAGCTTAGGAGATGCCGGGGAGCTGTTTTTT,CASSLGDAGELFF
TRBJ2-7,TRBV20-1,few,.,TGCAGTGCTAGAGAGCCGACAGCGCCTTTTTACGAGCAGTACTTC,CSAREPTAPFYEQYF
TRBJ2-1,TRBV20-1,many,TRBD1,TGCAGTGCTAGGGGCGGGATCGGGACAGGGGACTACAATGAGCAGTTCTTC,CSARGGIGTGDYNEQFF
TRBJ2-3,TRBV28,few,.,TGTGCCAGCACTACCGACTCCCGCACAGATACGCAGTATTTT,CASTTDSRTDTQYF